This T cell receptor (beta chain) was obtained from a study of shared clonotypes between healthy human individuals. Study-wide findings and caveats: In four donors, roughly 5.2% of naive CD4 clonotypes appeared in common.

Authors' analysis steps: ImmunoSEQ junction-only sequences lacked quality scores, so their filtering differed. The protocol was immunoSEQ multiplex PCR, while the TCRdb copy is restricted to in-frame clones and leaves out a portion. Clone size and V and J calls were adopted from that table, with D and trimming inferred from the DNA. Of roughly 2.5 million clones in the sample, around 90% were seen once. As for this clone: Its antigen is not identified.

This CDR3 comprises 14 residues. Germline-derived CDR1 and CDR2 are MNHEY and SVGAGI. V gave up 3 bases and J gave up 3 bases, with 11 bases separating them. The chain couples TRBV6-5 to TRBJ1-2; TRBD1 might be the D (6 bases). The sequenced sample was naive CD4+ T cells sorted from blood. The sample's subset: CD45RA+ positively selected. This receptor was taken from a man younger than 30 in good health. CDR3 region: CASSYSTGHYGYTF. In DNA form, the CDR3 reads TGTGCCAGCAGTTATTCCACAGGGCACTATGGCTACACCTTC.